This T cell receptor (beta chain) was captured by sequencing in a study of blood T cells in healthy people across ages (dated by TCRdb to 2013 to 2016). A note on the overall study: In model experiments, roughly one uniquely barcoded TCR beta cDNA molecule per two T cells was captured by template switching. To track age-related changes in TCR beta repertoire diversity, the study relied on deep sequencing normalized with unique cDNA molecular identifiers. Donors were grouped into four age groups: young (average roughly 16 years), middle-aged (about 40), aged (about 60) and long-lived (over 80). To avoid experimental bias, donors of different ages were spread randomly across the sequencing lanes. The study analyzed two additional independent replicas of 1 million unique cDNA reads from the same blood draw for two donors, one aged 18 to 30 and one aged 80 or older.

The roughly 42 donors, aged about 6 to 100 years, were systemically healthy Caucasian individuals from Russia. Each donor gave 8 to 10 milliliters of peripheral blood, drawn into EDTA-treated Vacutainer tubes. PBMCs were isolated by Ficoll-Paque density-gradient centrifugation, with at least 7 million obtained per sample. Trizol reagent was used to extract total RNA from PBMCs, with at least 5 micrograms per sample. For every donor, an aliquot of PBMCs went through flow cytometry to measure the percentages of naive CD45RAhigh/CD27high T cells. Libraries were prepared through 5' RACE. Data came from an Illumina HiSeq 2500. A second PCR of about 7 to 12 cycles was run with a J-beta primer mix and a sample-barcoded 5' primer. A unique molecular identifier was introduced onto each TCR beta cDNA molecule by a template-switch 5' adaptor carrying 12 random nucleotides. Each sample yielded at least 3 million CDR3-containing paired-end reads. First-strand cDNA was synthesized from all RNA with the Mint cDNA synthesis kit, primed by a TRBC-specific oligonucleotide. Following uracil-DNA glycosylase treatment, a first 18-cycle PCR with universal primers M1SS and BC2_uni_R was performed on all cDNA. Under the source paper's analysis protocol: Each sample was normalized by randomly selecting 1 million high-quality reads, each carrying a distinct molecular identifier. Reads with shared molecular identifiers were discarded instead of being binned into consensus sequences. MiTCR, set to a Q25 quality threshold and the strictest error-elimination algorithm, was used for CDR3 identification, clonotype clustering and error correction. A nonparametric unseen species model with Euler transformation was used to estimate lower-bound total TCR beta diversity. In TCRdb, the public reads were trimmed at Q25 with fastp and aligned with MiXCR, with productive beta chains retained. All rows with the same CDR3 protein become a single entry with the most common DNA and genes. The V and J calls reflect TCRdb's pipeline rather than the authors' work. A total of some 1.4 million distinct CDR3 sequences appear in this sample, about 40% of them only once. The ten biggest clones cover 7% to 9.5% of the sample.

The count of this clonotype is one. Its recognized antigen is unknown. No clone much larger than this one lies a single base away; base qualities are absent. Broad study findings and their caveats: A strong correlation was found between observed TCR beta diversity and the percentage of naive T cells measured by flow cytometry. Observed TCR beta diversity per million T cells fell roughly linearly with age, and a significant reduction was already apparent by age around 40. Conclusive comparison of naive and antigen-experienced compartments was prevented by the profiling of bulk unsorted PBMCs. Compared with the aged group, the long-lived group had more naive CD4+ T cells, fewer expanded clones and increased TCR diversity, suggesting age selection. Estimates of total diversity based on one million sequenced T cells were considered lower bounds and underestimates. The CMV infection status of donors was not known, potentially confounding age-related changes in expanded clonotypes.

Sequencing was performed on blood. The origin of this receptor is a woman between 18 and 29 years old in good health.

DNA sequence: TGTGCCAGCATGTTCGGGACCTCCACAGATACGCAGTATTTT. Translated, it gives CASMFGTSTDTQYF. The chain is made from TRBV6-5 and TRBJ2-3; the D gene is perhaps TRBD1 or TRBD2, as each covers 5 bases. According to the germline V gene, CDR1 reads MNHEY and CDR2 reads SVGAGI. V is clipped by 7 bases and J by 2 bases, and the sequence between their germline boundaries is 13 bases long. The cysteine opens and the phenylalanine closes a CDR3 of 14 amino acids. Only the CDR3 region is kept as DNA, spanning 42 bases read in frame from base 1.